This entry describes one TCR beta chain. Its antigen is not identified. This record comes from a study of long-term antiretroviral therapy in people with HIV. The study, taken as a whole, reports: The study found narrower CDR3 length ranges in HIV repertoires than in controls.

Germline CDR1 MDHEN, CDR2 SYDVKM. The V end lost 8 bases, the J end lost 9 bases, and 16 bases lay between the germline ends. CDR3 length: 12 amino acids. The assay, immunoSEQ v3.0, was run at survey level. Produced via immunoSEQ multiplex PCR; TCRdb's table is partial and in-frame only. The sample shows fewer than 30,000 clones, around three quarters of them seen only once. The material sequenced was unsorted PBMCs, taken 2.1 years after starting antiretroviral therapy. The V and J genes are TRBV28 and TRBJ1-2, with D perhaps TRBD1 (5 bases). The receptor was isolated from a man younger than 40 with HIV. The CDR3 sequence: CASGHGRISYTF. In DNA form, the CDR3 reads TGTGCCAGCGGACACGGAAGGATTAGCTACACCTTC.